One T cell receptor beta chain is described in this entry. Its antigen remains unidentified. No base quality values were provided; no much bigger clone lies one nucleotide off. Libraries were made using 5' RACE. The reads were generated on a NextSeq 500. The TCR library protocol attached unique molecular identifiers to individual cDNA molecules to correct for sequencing error and PCR bias. Sequencing covered both TCR alpha and beta chains, and within each sample the abundances of alpha and beta sequences were tightly co-correlated. In the original analysis: Decombinator V4 was used to annotate TCR sequences for V gene, J gene and CDR3. Expanded TCRs were defined as changing significantly between any two time points under a Poisson model with p below 0.0001. Abundances of TCRs were expressed as counts per million after normalisation to the total number of TCRs sequenced in each sample. TRAV1-2 paired with TRAJ12, TRAJ20 or TRAJ33 defined MAIT TCRs, while TRAV10 paired with TRAJ18 defined iNKT TCRs. A search of VDJdb, accessed on 1 November 2021, was run for TCRs annotated to CMV, EBV and SARS-CoV-2, with TCRs annotated for multiple antigens excluded. The public reads were run again by TCRdb, first through fastp at Q25 and then through MiXCR, and only productive beta chains were kept. When rows share a CDR3 protein, they turn into one entry using the most common DNA and genes. Here the V and J calls rest on TCRdb's processing, not on the authors' analysis. In this sample the table shows tens of thousands of distinct CDR3 sequences, approximately 10% of which occur a single time. The ten largest clonotypes hold around 6% of the sample.

V ends up 6 bases short and J 4 bases short, with an unmatched junction base count of 0. Inclusive of the bounding cysteine and phenylalanine, the CDR3 is 11 residues long. Only the CDR3 region is kept as DNA, spanning 33 bases read in frame from base 1. Taken from the germline V gene, the CDR1 and CDR2 loops are MGHDK and SYGVNS. The data originate from a study of early T cells in non-severe SARS-CoV-2 infection (TCRdb year 2021). Study-level background: Because TCR sequencing relied on bulk RNA taken from unsorted whole blood, pairing of alpha and beta chains was not possible.

Paper-wide results and their limitations: VDJdb matching was skewed toward anti-spike CD8 responses and likely underestimated virus-specific expansions, missing private and CD4 specificities.

Set within a cohort of healthcare workers in London, UK, this nested case-control study involved weekly PCR testing of nasopharyngeal swabs along with blood sampling. Healthcare workers were enrolled in the week of the UK lockdown, from 23 to 31 March 2020, and were followed every week for up to roughly 15 weeks. This receptor was identified in an adult who was a healthcare worker with PCR-confirmed SARS-CoV-2 infection or an uninfected control (not recorded which). Material: whole blood. The rearranged segments are TRBV25-1 and TRBJ2-7; 7 bases in between match TRBD1. This receptor carries the CDR3 CASRGQYEQYF. The sequence in DNA is TGTGCCAGCAGGGGACAGTACGAGCAGTACTTC.